Given below is one T cell receptor (beta chain) in context. As yet, its antigen is unknown. This CDR3 spans 15 amino acids. Trimming removed 3 bases from V and 4 bases from J, with 12 bases in between. Germline assignment: CDR1 SEHNR and CDR2 FQNEAQ (reference sequence). This record comes from a study of CD8 T cells in Susac syndrome. In the study overall: Patients with Susac syndrome, at blood draw, were therapy-naive, on corticosteroids, or on intravenous immunoglobulin alone. Overall study results and limits: The CD4+ T cell repertoires in Susac syndrome were not clonally expanded.

The RNA, about 0.45 to 1 ug, was put through reverse transcription using random hexamers. The TCR beta CDR3 was amplified by immunoSEQ multiplex PCR across 54 Vbeta, 13 Jbeta. MiXCR was run by TCRdb on the immunoSEQ multiplex PCR reads, yielding one entry per CDR3 protein. The sample lists approximately 160,000 distinct CDR3 sequences, 90% to 97% seen once, with 0.095% to 0.15% in the top ten. The specimen was CD4+ T cells from PBMCs. This sequence was found in a human donor with Susac syndrome. The chain links TRBV7-9 to TRBJ2-2; D uncertain. The CDR3 loop reads CASSLVSLLTGELFF. The CDR3 DNA is TGTGCCAGCAGCTTGGTCAGCTTACTCACCGGGGAGCTGTTTTTT.